The TCR beta chain described here comes from a study of shared clonotypes between healthy human individuals (dated by TCRdb to about 2020). Context from the whole study: The cohort included three men and a couple of women between 18 and 49 years of age. For each donor, CD4 naive and CD4 memory were each run on three plates, CD8 naive on two plates, and CD8 memory on one plate. To estimate repertoire size and how much clonotype sharing occurs between individuals, the study deeply sequenced the blood TCR repertoires of roughly 5 healthy adults. To increase sequencing depth and limit assay-specific biases, TCR repertoire library preparation and sequencing were carried out by different laboratories using diverse techniques. Each donor's leukapheresis produced roughly between about 0.8 and 8.9 billion PBMCs.

TCR CDR3 regions were amplified from genomic DNA by multiplex PCR using the deep immunoSEQ assay. Extracted genomic DNA from each cell subset was spread evenly across all wells of several immunoSEQ 96-well plates, with each plate serving as a replicate. For sorted subsets, roughly 0.2 ug genomic DNA, equal to about 30,000 T cell genomes, was loaded into each replicate PCR. The purified libraries were quantified using a Qubit 3.0 fluorometer, sized with a Bioanalyzer 2100, and then quantified again using the KAPA Library Quantification kit. Each immunoSEQ 96-well plate was sequenced on its own single-read 150-cycle Illumina NextSeq 550 flow cell. As for the original processing: Because the immunoSEQ output held only junctional sequences and lacked quality scores, the filtering could not match the filtering applied to full-length reads. Sequences were annotated with PyIR, a Python wrapper for IgBLAST v1.9, and V/J genes and CDR3 were assigned using IMGT germline references. Reads with weak V/J assignments (E-value above 1e-6), missing CDR3, stop codons, out-of-frame junctions, or ambiguous translated residues were removed. V3J clonotypes were defined as sequences sharing an identical inferred V gene, J gene, and CDR3 amino acid sequence. Percentage overlap between repertoires was computed as shared unique clonotypes divided by the size of the smaller repertoire. Repertoire richness was assessed with RTK rarefaction, the Chao1 estimator, and Recon v2.1 estimates of unobserved clonotypes. OLGA was used to compute generation probabilities for all TCRbeta clonotypes that the gDNA method yielded from a handful of donors. In its TCRdb copy, this immuneACCESS table keeps in-frame sequences only and misses some clones. Where compared with another copy, unresolved V genes explain less than half of these, and the others have no known cause. V and J calls and clone size follow that table, whereas D and trimming were derived from the DNA. The sample includes hundreds of thousands of clones, with 74% observed a single time. Jointly, the top ten make up 9% to 12% of the sample.

The full study reports these points: Because the study included a small number of donors, the genetic and exposure-history diversity represented was limited. Compared with non-shared clonotypes, clonotypes shared by all four sorted-subset donors had higher generation probabilities. Even with the large sequencing depth, rarefaction of the sorted-subset datasets indicated that sequencing was incomplete. Sharing across several donors was observed for about 5% of naive CD4, less than 4% of naive CD8, over 2% of memory CD4, and about 0.4% of memory CD8 clonotypes. Sampling was restricted to blood, and TCR repertoires in tissue are likely to differ from TCR repertoires in blood. Pairwise subsampling indicated that sequencing depth was expected to affect the degree of clonotype sharing among donors. Estimated clonotype richness was generally larger for naive than for memory subsets.

The table lists this clone with many counts. Its cognate antigen has yet to be identified. Base qualities are missing; no much larger clone stands one base away. Healthy HIV-negative adults with no recently reported acute infections or vaccinations were included as donors. All donors were Caucasian adults living in Nashville, Tennessee, USA. CD4+ T cells were enriched by magnetic negative selection; naive cells were then positively selected on CD45RA, and the negative fraction formed the memory subset. Blood was collected by leukapheresis, and PBMCs were isolated by Ficoll-Histopaque density gradient centrifugation and then cryopreserved in liquid nitrogen vapor phase. Analytical flow cytometry was used to check the purity and quantity of each magnetically sorted T cell population. Genomic DNA was isolated from every sorted fraction and measured by UV absorbance on a Nanodrop 2000c. The germline V gene sets CDR1 to WSHSY and CDR2 to SAAADI. Compared with germline, V lacks 6 bases and J lacks 2 bases; bases without a gene match: 4. The CDR3 numbers 13 residues from cysteine through phenylalanine. Kept here is only the CDR3 DNA, which spans 39 bases and is read in frame from base 1.

The sample taken for sequencing was memory CD4+ T cells sorted from blood. Read against the paper, the sample's cell subset or site label means: CD45RA-negative fraction. The rearrangement joined TRBV10-2 to TRBJ2-7, with TRBD2 identical over 7 junction bases. The TCR sequence derives from a man aged 25 to 40 in good health. In nucleotides, the sequence is TGCGCCAGCAGCGGGGGGTTAGCCTACGAGCAGTACTTC. It codes for CASSGGLAYEQYF.